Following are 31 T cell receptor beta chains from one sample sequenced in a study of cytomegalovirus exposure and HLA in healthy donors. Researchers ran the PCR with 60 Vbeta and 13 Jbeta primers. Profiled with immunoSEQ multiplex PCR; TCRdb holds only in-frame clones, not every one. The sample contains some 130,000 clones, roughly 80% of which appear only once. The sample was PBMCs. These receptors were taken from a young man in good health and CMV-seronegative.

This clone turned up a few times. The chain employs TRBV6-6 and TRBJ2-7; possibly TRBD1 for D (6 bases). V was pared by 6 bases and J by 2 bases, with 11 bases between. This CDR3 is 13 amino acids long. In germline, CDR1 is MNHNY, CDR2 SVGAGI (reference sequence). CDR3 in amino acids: CASRRDTTYEQYF. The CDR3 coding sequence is TGTGCCAGCAGGAGGGACACCACCTACGAGCAGTACTTC.

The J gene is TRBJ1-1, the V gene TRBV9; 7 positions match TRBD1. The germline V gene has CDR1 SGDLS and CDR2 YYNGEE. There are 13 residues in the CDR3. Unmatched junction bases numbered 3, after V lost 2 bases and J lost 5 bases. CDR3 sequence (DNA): TGTGCCAGCAGCGTGACAGGGAGGACTGAAGCTTTCTTT. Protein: CASSVTGRTEAFF.

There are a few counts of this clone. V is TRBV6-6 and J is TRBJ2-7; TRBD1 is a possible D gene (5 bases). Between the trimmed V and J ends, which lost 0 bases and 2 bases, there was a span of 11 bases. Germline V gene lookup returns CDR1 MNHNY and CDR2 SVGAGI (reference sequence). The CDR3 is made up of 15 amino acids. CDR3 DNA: TGTGCCAGCAGTTACTCGAACAGGCCCGCCTACGAGCAGTACTTC. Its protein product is CASSYSNRPAYEQYF.

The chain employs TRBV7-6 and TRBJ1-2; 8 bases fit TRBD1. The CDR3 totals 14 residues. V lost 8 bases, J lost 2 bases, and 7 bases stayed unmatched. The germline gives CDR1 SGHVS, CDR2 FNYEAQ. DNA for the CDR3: TGTGCCAGCTCAATCGGACAGGGCAACTATGGCTACACCTTC. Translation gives CASSIGQGNYGYTF.

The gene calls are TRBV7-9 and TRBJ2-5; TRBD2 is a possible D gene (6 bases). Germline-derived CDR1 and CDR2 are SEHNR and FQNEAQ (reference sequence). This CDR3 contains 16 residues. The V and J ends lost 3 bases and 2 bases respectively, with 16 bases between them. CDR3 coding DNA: TGTGCCAGCAGCTTGGACCTCTCCGGGAGACAAGAGACCCAGTACTTC. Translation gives CASSLDLSGRQETQYF. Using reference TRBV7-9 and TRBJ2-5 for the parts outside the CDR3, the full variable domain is DTGVSQNPRHKITKRGQNVTFRCDPISEHNRLYWYRQTLGQGPEFLTYFQNEAQLEKSRLLSDRFSAERPKGSFSTLEIQRTEQGDSAMYLCASSLDLSGRQETQYFGPGTRLLVL.

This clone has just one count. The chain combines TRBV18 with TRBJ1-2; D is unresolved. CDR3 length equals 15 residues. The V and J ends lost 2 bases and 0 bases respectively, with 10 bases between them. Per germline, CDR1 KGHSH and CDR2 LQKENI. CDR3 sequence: CASSPAGRANYGYTF. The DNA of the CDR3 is TGTGCCAGCTCACCAGCAGGCAGAGCTAACTATGGCTACACCTTC.

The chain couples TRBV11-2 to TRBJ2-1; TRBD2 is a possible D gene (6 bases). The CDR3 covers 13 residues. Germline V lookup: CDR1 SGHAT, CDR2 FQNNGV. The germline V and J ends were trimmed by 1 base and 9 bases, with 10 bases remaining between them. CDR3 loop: CASSLALAGEQFF. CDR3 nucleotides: TGTGCCAGCAGCTTAGCACTAGCCGGTGAGCAGTTCTTC.

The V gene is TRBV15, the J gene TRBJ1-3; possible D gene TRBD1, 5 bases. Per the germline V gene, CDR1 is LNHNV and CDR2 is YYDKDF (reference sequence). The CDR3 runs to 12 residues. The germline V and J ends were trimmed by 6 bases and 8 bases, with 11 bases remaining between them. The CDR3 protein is CATSSGTDTIYF. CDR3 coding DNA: TGTGCCACCAGTTCAGGGACTGACACCATATATTTT.

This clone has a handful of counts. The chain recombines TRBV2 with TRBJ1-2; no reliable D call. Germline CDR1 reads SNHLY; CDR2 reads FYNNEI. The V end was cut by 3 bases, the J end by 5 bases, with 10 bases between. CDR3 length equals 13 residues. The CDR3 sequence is CASSDTVGYGYTF. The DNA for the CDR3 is TGTGCCAGCAGTGACACCGTCGGGTATGGCTACACCTTC.

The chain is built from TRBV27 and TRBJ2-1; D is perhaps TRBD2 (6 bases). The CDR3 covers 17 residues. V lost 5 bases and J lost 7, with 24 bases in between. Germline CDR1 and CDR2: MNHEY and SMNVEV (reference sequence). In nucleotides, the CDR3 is TGTGCCAGCAGTCTCCCCCCCCCGGGGAGGTATACGAATGAGCAGTTCTTC. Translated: CASSLPPPGRYTNEQFF.

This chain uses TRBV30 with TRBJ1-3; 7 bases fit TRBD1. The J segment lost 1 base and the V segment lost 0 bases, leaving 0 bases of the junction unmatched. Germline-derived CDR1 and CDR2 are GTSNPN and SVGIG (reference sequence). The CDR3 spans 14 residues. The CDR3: CAWSVQGSGNTIYF. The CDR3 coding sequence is TGTGCCTGGAGTGTACAGGGGTCTGGAAACACCATATATTTT.

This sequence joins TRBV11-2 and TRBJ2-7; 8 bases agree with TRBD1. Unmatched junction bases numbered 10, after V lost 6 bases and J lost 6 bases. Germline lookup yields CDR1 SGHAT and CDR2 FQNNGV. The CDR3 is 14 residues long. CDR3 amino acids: CASRPGTGPLEQYF. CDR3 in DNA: TGTGCCAGCAGACCCGGGACAGGTCCCCTCGAGCAGTACTTC.

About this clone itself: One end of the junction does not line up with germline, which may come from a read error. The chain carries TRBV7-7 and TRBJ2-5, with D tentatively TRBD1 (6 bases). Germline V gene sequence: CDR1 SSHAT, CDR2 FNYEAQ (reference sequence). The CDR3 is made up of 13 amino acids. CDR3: CASSNREEETQYF. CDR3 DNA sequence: TGTGCTAGCAGTAACAGGGAAGAGGAGACCCAGTACTTC.

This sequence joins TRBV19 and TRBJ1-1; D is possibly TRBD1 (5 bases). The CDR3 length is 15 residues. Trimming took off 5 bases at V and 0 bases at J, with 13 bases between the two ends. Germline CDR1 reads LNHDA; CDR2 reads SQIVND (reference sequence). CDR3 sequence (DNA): TGTGCCAGTAGTGCGACAGTCGCTATGAACACTGAAGCTTTCTTT. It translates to CASSATVAMNTEAFF.

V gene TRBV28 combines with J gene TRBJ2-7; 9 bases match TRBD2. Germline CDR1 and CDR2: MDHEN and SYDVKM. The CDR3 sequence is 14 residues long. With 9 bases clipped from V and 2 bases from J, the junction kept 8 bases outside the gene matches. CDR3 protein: CASTGLAQTYEQYF. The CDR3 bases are TGTGCCAGTACCGGACTAGCGCAAACCTACGAGCAGTACTTC.

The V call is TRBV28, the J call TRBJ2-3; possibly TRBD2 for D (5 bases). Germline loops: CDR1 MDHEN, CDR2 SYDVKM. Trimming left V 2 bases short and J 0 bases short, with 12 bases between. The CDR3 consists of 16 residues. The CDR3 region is CASSLRGSASTDTQYF. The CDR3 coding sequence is TGTGCCAGCAGTTTACGAGGGTCGGCTAGCACAGATACGCAGTATTTT.

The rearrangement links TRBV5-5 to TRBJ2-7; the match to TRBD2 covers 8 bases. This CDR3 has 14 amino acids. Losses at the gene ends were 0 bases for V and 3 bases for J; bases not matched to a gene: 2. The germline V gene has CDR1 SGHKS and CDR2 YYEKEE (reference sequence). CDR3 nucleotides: TGTGCCAGCAGCTTGGGGGGACTAGTCTACGAGCAGTACTTC. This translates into CASSLGGLVYEQYF. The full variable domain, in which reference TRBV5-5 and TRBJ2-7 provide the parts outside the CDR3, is DAGVTQSPTHLIKTRGQQVTLRCSPISGHKSVSWYQQVLGQGPQFIFQYYEKEERGRGNFPDRFSARQFPNYSSELNVNALLLGDSALYLCASSLGGLVYEQYFGPGTRLTVT.

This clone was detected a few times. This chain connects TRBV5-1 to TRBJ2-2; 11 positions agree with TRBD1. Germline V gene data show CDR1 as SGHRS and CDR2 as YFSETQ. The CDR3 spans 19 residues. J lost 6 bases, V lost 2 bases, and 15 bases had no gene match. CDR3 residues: CASSFRTGGWTMYAGELFF. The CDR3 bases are TGCGCCAGCAGCTTCCGGACAGGGGGCTGGACGATGTATGCCGGGGAGCTGTTTTTT.

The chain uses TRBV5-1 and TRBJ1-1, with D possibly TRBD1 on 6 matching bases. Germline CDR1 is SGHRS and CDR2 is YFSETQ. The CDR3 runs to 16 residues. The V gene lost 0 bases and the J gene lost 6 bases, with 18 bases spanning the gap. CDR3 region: CASSLVVRGGGSEAFF. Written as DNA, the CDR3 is TGCGCCAGCAGCTTGGTGGTGAGAGGGGGGGGGTCTGAAGCTTTCTTT.

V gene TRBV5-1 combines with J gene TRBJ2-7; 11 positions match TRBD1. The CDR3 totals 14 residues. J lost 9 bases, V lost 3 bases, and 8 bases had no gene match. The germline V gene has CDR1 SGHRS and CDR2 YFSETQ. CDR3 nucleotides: TGCGCCAGCAGCTCCGGGACAGGGGGGTATGGGCAGTACTTC. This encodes CASSSGTGGYGQYF.

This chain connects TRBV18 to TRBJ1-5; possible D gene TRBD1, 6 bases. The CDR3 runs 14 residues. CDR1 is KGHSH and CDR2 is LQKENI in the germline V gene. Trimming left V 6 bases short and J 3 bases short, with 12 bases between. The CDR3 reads CASSTRDNNQPQHF. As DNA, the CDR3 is TGTGCCAGCTCTACCCGGGACAACAATCAGCCCCAGCATTTT. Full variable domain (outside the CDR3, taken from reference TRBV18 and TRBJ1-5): NAGVMQNPRHLVRRRGQEARLRCSPMKGHSHVYWYRQLPEEGLKFMVYLQKENIIDESGMPKERFSAEFPKEGPSILRIQQVVRGDSAAYFCASSTRDNNQPQHFGDGTRLSIL.

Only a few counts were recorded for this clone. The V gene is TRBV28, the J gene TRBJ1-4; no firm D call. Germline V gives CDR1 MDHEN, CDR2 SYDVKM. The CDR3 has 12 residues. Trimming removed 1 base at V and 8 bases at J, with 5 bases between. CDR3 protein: CASSLYREKLFF. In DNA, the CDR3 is TGTGCCAGCAGTTTATATAGAGAAAAACTGTTTTTT.

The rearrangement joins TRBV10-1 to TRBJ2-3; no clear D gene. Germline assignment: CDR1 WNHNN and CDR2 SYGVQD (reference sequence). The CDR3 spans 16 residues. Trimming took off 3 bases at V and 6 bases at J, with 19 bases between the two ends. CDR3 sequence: CASSDNYPYLSDTQYF. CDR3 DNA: TGCGCCAGCAGTGACAACTACCCCTACCTATCGGATACGCAGTATTTT.

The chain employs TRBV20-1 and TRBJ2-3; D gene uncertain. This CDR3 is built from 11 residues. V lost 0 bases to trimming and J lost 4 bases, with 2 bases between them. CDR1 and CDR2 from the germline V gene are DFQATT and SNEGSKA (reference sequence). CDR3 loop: CSARDADTQYF. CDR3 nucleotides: TGCAGTGCTAGAGACGCAGATACGCAGTATTTT.

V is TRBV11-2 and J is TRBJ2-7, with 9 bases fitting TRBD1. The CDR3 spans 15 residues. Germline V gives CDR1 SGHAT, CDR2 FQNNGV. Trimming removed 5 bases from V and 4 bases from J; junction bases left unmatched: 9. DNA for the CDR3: TGTGCCAGCAGCGCTCGCGGACAGGGGATATACGAGCAGTACTTC. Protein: CASSARGQGIYEQYF. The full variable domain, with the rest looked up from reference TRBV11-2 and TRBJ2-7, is EAGVAQSPRYKIIEKRQSVAFWCNPISGHATLYWYQQILGQGPKLLIQFQNNGVVDDSQLPKDRFSAERLKGVDSTLKIQPAKLEDSAVYLCASSARGQGIYEQYFGPGTRLTVT.

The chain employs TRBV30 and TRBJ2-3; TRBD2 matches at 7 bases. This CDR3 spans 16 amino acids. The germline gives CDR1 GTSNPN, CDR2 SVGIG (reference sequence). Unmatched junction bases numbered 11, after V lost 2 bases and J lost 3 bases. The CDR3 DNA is TGTGCCTGGAGTCCTAAGCTGGGGGAGGGAACAGATACGCAGTATTTT. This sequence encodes CAWSPKLGEGTDTQYF.

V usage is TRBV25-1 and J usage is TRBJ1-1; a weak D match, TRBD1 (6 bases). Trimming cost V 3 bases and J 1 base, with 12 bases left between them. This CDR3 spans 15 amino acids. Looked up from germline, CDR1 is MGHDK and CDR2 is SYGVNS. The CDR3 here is CASSDYRDPNTEAFF. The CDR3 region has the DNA TGTGCCAGCAGTGATTACAGGGACCCGAACACTGAAGCTTTCTTT.

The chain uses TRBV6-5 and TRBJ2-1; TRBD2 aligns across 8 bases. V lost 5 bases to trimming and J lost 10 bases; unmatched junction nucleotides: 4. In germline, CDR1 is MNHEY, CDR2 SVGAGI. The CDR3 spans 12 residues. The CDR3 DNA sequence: TGTGCCAGCAGTGAGGTAGCGGGGGAGCAGTTCTTC. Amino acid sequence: CASSEVAGEQFF.

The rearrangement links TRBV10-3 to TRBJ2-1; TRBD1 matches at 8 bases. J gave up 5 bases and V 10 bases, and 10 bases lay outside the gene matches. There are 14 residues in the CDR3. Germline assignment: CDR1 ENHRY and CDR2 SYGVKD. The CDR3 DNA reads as TGTGCCACCTTTGGGAGGACAGGGAACAATGAGCAGTTCTTC. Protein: CATFGRTGNNEQFF.

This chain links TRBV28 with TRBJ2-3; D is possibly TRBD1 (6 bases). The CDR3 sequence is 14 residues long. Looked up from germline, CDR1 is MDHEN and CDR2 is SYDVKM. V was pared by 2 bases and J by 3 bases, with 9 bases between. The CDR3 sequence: CASSLQGKTDTQYF. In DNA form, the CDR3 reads TGTGCCAGCAGTTTACAGGGGAAGACAGATACGCAGTATTTT.

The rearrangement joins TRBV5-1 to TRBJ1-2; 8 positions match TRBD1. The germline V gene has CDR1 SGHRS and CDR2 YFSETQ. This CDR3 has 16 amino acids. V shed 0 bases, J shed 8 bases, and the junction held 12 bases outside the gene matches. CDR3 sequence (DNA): TGCGCCAGCAGCTTGGTGTCGGGACAGGCCTTTGTCGGCTACACCTTC. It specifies CASSLVSGQAFVGYTF. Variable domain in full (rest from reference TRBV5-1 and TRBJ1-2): KAGVTQTPRYLIKTRGQQVTLSCSPISGHRSVSWYQQTPGQGLQFLFEYFSETQRNKGNFPGRFSGRQFSNSRSEMNVSTLELGDSALYLCASSLVSGQAFVGYTFGSGTRLTVV.